Listed below are T cell receptor beta chains from one sample, sequenced in a study of cytomegalovirus exposure and HLA in healthy donors. Clones were sequenced by immunoSEQ multiplex PCR, and TCRdb holds only the in-frame ones, with some missing. The sample includes about 160,000 clones, 80% to 85% of them seen just once. Sequenced input: PBMCs. The receptors shown here come from a male donor in good health and CMV-seropositive. Both conserved end residues are part of each CDR3. The order of the fields is D gene, clone size, J gene, V gene, CDR3 protein, CDR3 DNA. A D gene is named only where the DNA matches it firmly. Size is stated for part of the rows, as once, few or many counts, or as a class when the clone is expanded.

D: .; size: once; J: TRBJ2-7; V: TRBV6-1; CDR3: CASRAPGLSSYEQYF; DNA: TGTGCCAGCAGAGCGCCTGGACTCAGCTCCTACGAGCAGTACTTC
D: .; size: few; J: TRBJ2-2; V: TRBV5-8; CDR3: CASSPGIHTGELFF; DNA: TGTGCCAGCAGCCCCGGGATCCACACCGGGGAGCTGTTTTTT
D: TRBD1; size: .; J: TRBJ1-1; V: TRBV5-1; CDR3: CASSRTGMNTEAFF; DNA: TGCGCCAGCAGCCGGACAGGGATGAACACTGAAGCTTTCTTT
D: .; size: .; J: TRBJ2-5; V: TRBV9; CDR3: CASTPRLGDRETQYF; DNA: TGTGCCAGCACCCCCCGGCTGGGAGATAGAGAGACCCAGTACTTC
D: .; size: once; J: TRBJ2-4; V: TRBV9; CDR3: CASSVVGGIAKNIQYF; DNA: TGTGCCAGCAGCGTAGTTGGAGGTATAGCCAAAAACATTCAGTACTTC
D: TRBD2; size: .; J: TRBJ2-7; V: TRBV5-1; CDR3: CASSTTGTSGEEQYF; DNA: TGCGCCAGCAGCACCACCGGGACTAGCGGAGAAGAGCAGTACTTC
D: TRBD2; size: .; J: TRBJ2-7; V: TRBV6-5; CDR3: CASRIAGVPYEQYF; DNA: TGTGCCAGCAGAATAGCGGGAGTTCCCTACGAGCAGTACTTC
D: .; size: once; J: TRBJ2-7; V: TRBV28; CDR3: CASSIFRGLSYEQYF; DNA: TGTGCCAGCAGTATCTTTCGAGGGTTGTCCTACGAGCAGTACTTC
D: .; size: .; J: TRBJ2-7; V: TRBV15; CDR3: CATSRENARLSYEQYF; DNA: TGTGCCACCAGCAGAGAAAATGCCCGTCTATCCTACGAGCAGTACTTC
D: .; size: .; J: TRBJ1-5; V: TRBV28; CDR3: CASSISGLSGQPQHF; DNA: TGTGCCAGCAGTATCTCGGGACTCAGCGGTCAGCCCCAGCATTTT
D: TRBD1; size: .; J: TRBJ1-5; V: TRBV30; CDR3: CAWSRVGTGRNQPQHF; DNA: TGTGCCTGGAGTCGGGTCGGGACAGGGCGTAATCAGCCCCAGCATTTT
D: .; size: .; J: TRBJ2-5; V: TRBV7-8; CDR3: CASSSRPETQYF; DNA: TGTGCCAGCAGTAGTCGCCCGGAGACCCAGTACTTC
D: .; size: .; J: TRBJ1-5; V: TRBV6-6; CDR3: CASSWVGTGVGQPQHF; DNA: TGTGCCAGCAGTTGGGTCGGGACGGGGGTAGGGCAGCCCCAGCATTTT
D: .; size: .; J: TRBJ2-3; V: TRBV27; CDR3: CASSRKGRDTQYF; DNA: TGTGCCAGCAGTAGAAAAGGCAGGGATACGCAGTATTTT
D: TRBD1; size: .; J: TRBJ1-2; V: TRBV10-1; CDR3: CASRRQGEGYTF; DNA: TGCGCCAGCCGTCGACAGGGTGAAGGCTACACCTTC
D: TRBD1; size: .; J: TRBJ2-2; V: TRBV28; CDR3: CASSLTGTGNTGELFF; DNA: TGTGCCAGCAGTCTCACCGGGACAGGGAACACCGGGGAGCTGTTTTTT
D: .; size: .; J: TRBJ2-5; V: TRBV30; CDR3: CAWSVRGTSGRTQYF; DNA: TGTGCCTGGAGTGTAAGAGGGACCTCCGGGAGGACCCAGTACTTC
D: .; size: .; J: TRBJ2-3; V: TRBV6-1; CDR3: CASSHTRGRSDTQYF; DNA: TGTGCCAGCAGTCATACCAGGGGCCGGTCAGATACGCAGTATTTT
D: .; size: .; J: TRBJ1-6; V: TRBV7-2; CDR3: CASSPPGRLNSPLHF; DNA: TGTGCCAGCAGCCCCCCGGGGAGATTGAATTCACCCCTCCACTTT
D: TRBD1; size: .; J: TRBJ2-3; V: TRBV5-1; CDR3: CASSLGQLVTDTQYF; DNA: TGCGCCAGCAGCCTGGGACAGTTGGTAACAGATACGCAGTATTTT
D: TRBD1; size: .; J: TRBJ2-4; V: TRBV6-1; CDR3: CASSEGQGAGENSQYF; DNA: TGTGCCAGCAGTGAAGGACAGGGGGCGGGTGAAAACAGTCAGTACTTC
D: .; size: .; J: TRBJ2-3; V: TRBV6-1; CDR3: CASSVTGGGTDTQYF; DNA: TGTGCCAGCAGTGTAACGGGGGGCGGCACAGATACGCAGTATTTT
D: .; size: .; J: TRBJ1-4; V: TRBV7-9; CDR3: CSSSPRGGTNEKLFF; DNA: TGTTCCAGCAGCCCCCGAGGGGGAACTAATGAAAAACTGTTTTTT
D: .; size: .; J: TRBJ2-3; V: TRBV11-2; CDR3: CASSFDIAGSTDTQYF; DNA: TGTGCCAGCAGCTTCGATATCGCGGGGAGCACAGATACGCAGTATTTT
D: TRBD2; size: .; J: TRBJ2-5; V: TRBV9; CDR3: CASSVEGGRETQYF; DNA: TGTGCCAGCAGCGTAGAAGGCGGGAGGGAGACCCAGTACTTC
D: TRBD2; size: .; J: TRBJ2-3; V: TRBV6-6; CDR3: CASSERGGSTDTQYF; DNA: TGTGCCAGCAGTGAGCGGGGGGGCAGCACAGATACGCAGTATTTT
D: .; size: .; J: TRBJ1-1; V: TRBV27; CDR3: CASSFSGNSLQALNTEAFF; DNA: TGTGCCAGCAGTTTTAGTGGGAACTCTTTACAGGCCCTGAACACTGAAGCTTTCTTT